This T cell receptor beta chain was sequenced in a study of blood T cell repertoires in COVID-19. Study-wide background: Spain, Italy and the United States supplied samples that represented acute and convalescent COVID-19. PBMCs, B-cell-depleted T cells, or T cells provided the cDNA or gDNA that made up the material.

In the source study's methods: The authors estimated nucleated cell counts from reference gene primer amplification. The data were produced by immunoSEQ multiplex PCR, yet TCRdb's version contains in-frame clones alone and is incomplete. The V and J calls and clone size were taken over from that table, and D and trimming were inferred from the DNA. Found here are about 170,000 clones, 82% of them singletons; the top ten hold 10%. The CDR3 contains 14 residues. J lost 9 bases, V lost 3 bases, and 8 bases had no gene match. CDR1 SGHTS and CDR2 YDEGEE come from the germline V gene. The genes are TRBV5-8 and TRBJ2-1; 8 nucleotides agree with TRBD2. The clonotype was recovered from a woman older than 75 with active or convalescent COVID-19. Specimen: peripheral blood. The CDR3 DNA sequence: TGTGCCAGCAGCTCGGGACTAGAGGGGACTGAGCAGTTCTTC. Translated, it gives CASSSGLEGTEQFF.